This T cell receptor (beta chain) was sequenced for a study of T-cell memory formation after mild COVID-19. Whole-study results and caveats: Some clones that responded were present in memory (sampled pre-infection), which suggests cross-reactive memory joined. Clones contracting over day 15 to 85 were CD4/CD8 balanced, with later expanders leaning CD4+.

Concerning this clonotype itself: The antigen remains unidentified.

This CDR3 is built from 14 residues. V was clipped by 0 bases and J by 10 bases; unmatched bases: 9. The V gene's germline CDR1 is SGDLS and CDR2 YYNGEE. In TCRdb, the 5' RACE reads were re-called with MiXCR into one record per CDR3 protein. Of 150,000 to 200,000 distinct CDR3 sequences listed, 20% to 25% are singletons. This receptor was obtained from an adult woman who had mild COVID-19 (a few samples of this study predate the infection). Cell type and time point are not known. Sample: PBMCs or a T cell subset sorted from them (not recorded which). The chain is built from TRBV9 and TRBJ1-1; 7 nucleotides match TRBD1. The CDR3 nucleotides are TGTGCCAGCAGCGTAGATGACAGGGCCCAAGGAGCTTTCTTT. Its protein is CASSVDDRAQGAFF.